In its sample, the clone carrying this TCR beta chain was seen a few times. What it recognizes is unknown. Assay: immunoSEQ multiplex PCR; the TCRdb copy retains only in-frame clones and omits some. This table has 140,000 to 150,000 clones, about 92% appearing once. These data are taken from a study of T cell responses to AZD1222 COVID-19 vaccine. Background on the study: Second-dose schedules of about 4 or about 12 weeks were combined.

The V gene end was trimmed by 0 bases and the J gene end by 5 bases; junction bases not matched to a gene: 4. Germline values: CDR1 SGHRS, CDR2 YFSETQ. The CDR3 has 14 residues. Study-wide results and limits: Unmutated variant regions are reportedly the target of nearly half of TCRs that are spike-specific.

Sequenced here: peripheral blood, sampled on day 0 of AZD1222 vaccination. This chain joins TRBV5-1 and TRBJ1-2, with 7 nucleotides matching TRBD1. This TCR derives from an adult in good health. CDR3 region: CASSLDRGVYGYTF. CDR3 DNA: TGCGCCAGCAGCTTGGACAGGGGCGTTTATGGCTACACCTTC.